This T cell receptor beta chain stems from a study of T cell responses to AZD1222 COVID-19 vaccine. For the study at large: Investigators merged groups given second doses at roughly 4 or roughly 12 weeks.

Study-level results: Baseline serology detected seropositivity in only six AZD1222 recipients. CD4 TCRs associated with vaccination spanned spike, dominating at 160-218 and 743-854. Without day 14 samples, only post-peak T cell repertoires were studied.

The CDR3 contains 17 residues. The germline gives CDR1 SSHAT, CDR2 FNYEAQ (reference sequence). On this clone itself: Antigen specificity is unknown. One junction end does not reproduce the germline sequence, and a read error may be involved.

Sequencing used immunoSEQ multiplex PCR; TCRdb keeps in-frame clones, though not all of them. Altogether 130,000 or so clones are present, approximately 90% being singletons, with the ten largest covering 0.9% to 1.2%. This sequence was found in an adult in good health. The chain combines TRBV7-7 with TRBJ2-1; 13 bases match TRBD2. The specimen comprised peripheral blood, sampled on day 0 of AZD1222 vaccination. The CDR3 here is CASSLGLAGAGYNEQFF. The CDR3 nucleotides are TGTGCTAGCAGCCTAGGACTAGCGGGAGCGGGGTACAATGAGCAGTTCTTC.